This T cell receptor (beta chain) was sequenced during a study of PD-1 blockade in mismatch repair-deficient tumors. The CDR3 contains 16 residues. The V and J ends lost 4 bases and 0 bases respectively, with 15 bases between them. Germline-derived CDR1 and CDR2 are SGHVS and FNYEAQ. TCR sequencing covered three patients who responded to pembrolizumab. This clone was detected only once. Its antigen remains unknown. Profiling relied on immunoSEQ multiplex PCR, and the TCRdb table lists in-frame clones only, not all of them. This table has 100,000 to 150,000 clones, 85% to 90% appearing once. Findings of the study overall: After pembrolizumab, tumor-resident clones rose rapidly, then generally contracted before radiologic responses.

The chain has TRBV7-6 and TRBJ2-5, with D unclear. The origin of this receptor is an adult with mismatch repair-deficient cancer. The input for sequencing was peripheral blood, taken 44 weeks after starting pembrolizumab. CDR3 protein: CASSSDGVPYQETQYF. DNA for the CDR3: TGTGCCAGCAGCTCGGATGGGGTCCCGTACCAAGAGACCCAGTACTTC.